These 15 T cell receptor beta chains were all obtained from the same sample, sequenced in a study of blood T cell repertoires in COVID-19. Sequenced by immunoSEQ multiplex PCR; TCRdb stores in-frame clones only, minus some. The table includes about 150,000 clones, about 90% detected once. The sample consisted of peripheral blood. The receptors derive from a man in his fifties or sixties with acute or convalescent COVID-19.

The J gene is TRBJ2-2, the V gene TRBV5-1, with 8 bases that match TRBD1. The J segment lost 2 bases and the V segment lost 1 base, leaving 4 bases of the junction unmatched. There are 16 residues in the CDR3. In germline, CDR1 is SGHRS, CDR2 YFSETQ. CDR3 region: CASSLLGTGNTGELFF. In DNA, the CDR3 is TGCGCCAGCAGCTTGCTCGGGACAGGTAACACCGGGGAGCTGTTTTTT.

V gene TRBV18 combines with J gene TRBJ1-4, with TRBD1 identical over 9 bases. V lost 3 bases, J lost 8 bases, and 4 bases stayed unmatched. Germline lookup yields CDR1 KGHSH and CDR2 LQKENI. The length of the CDR3 is 14 residues. CDR3 nucleotides: TGTGCCAGCTCACCCGGGACAGGGAAGGAAAAACTGTTTTTT. Protein: CASSPGTGKEKLFF.

The chain links TRBV7-2 to TRBJ2-1; 9 nucleotides line up with TRBD1. The CDR3 is 16 amino acids. Germline lookup yields CDR1 SGHTA and CDR2 FQGNSA. The trim removed 1 base at V and 4 bases at J, leaving 5 bases unmatched. The CDR3 DNA sequence: TGTGCCAGCAGCTTAGGGACAGGGGCACGGTACAATGAGCAGTTCTTC. Its protein product is CASSLGTGARYNEQFF.

The chain combines TRBV6-5 with TRBJ2-2; 8 nucleotides agree with TRBD1. The CDR3 runs to 15 residues. The V segment lost 2 bases and the J segment 5 bases; nucleotides outside the gene matches: 4. CDR1 is MNHEY, CDR2 SVGAGI, per germline. CDR3 in DNA: TGTGCCAGCAGTTACGGCAGGGGGCGGACCGGGGAGCTGTTTTTT. It encodes CASSYGRGRTGELFF.

This clone was seen only once. Other DNA variants within this sample encode the same CDR3. This chain connects TRBV19 to TRBJ2-1; no firm D call. The V and J ends lost 1 base and 3 bases respectively, with 7 bases between them. The CDR3 spans 14 residues. CDR1 is LNHDA, CDR2 SQIVND, per germline (reference sequence). CDR3 sequence: CASSIAGSYNEQFF. The CDR3 DNA is TGTGCCAGTAGTATAGCAGGCAGCTACAATGAGCAGTTCTTC.

The rearrangement uses TRBV4-2 and TRBJ1-5; the D gene is possibly TRBD1 (5 bases). Germline-derived CDR1 and CDR2 are LGHNA and YNFKEQ. V was clipped by 0 bases and J by 3 bases, with 12 bases between them. The CDR3 has 16 amino acids. For the CDR3, the DNA is TGTGCCAGCAGCCAAGAAGTACGGGGGAACAATCAGCCCCAGCATTTT. It specifies CASSQEVRGNNQPQHF.

The J gene is TRBJ2-2, the V gene TRBV6-6; the match to TRBD1 covers 8 bases. Germline assignment: CDR1 MNHNY and CDR2 SVGAGI (reference sequence). V gave up 6 bases and J gave up 7 bases; unmatched junction bases: 13. The CDR3 covers 16 residues. CDR3 protein: CASRPMDRAESGELFF. The CDR3 DNA sequence: TGTGCCAGCAGACCCATGGACAGGGCGGAGAGCGGGGAGCTGTTTTTT.

This clone was detected only once. CDR3 amino acids: CASSFRPSGHYNSYEQYV. The CDR3 bases are TGTGCCAGCAGCTTCCGCCCTTCAGGACACTATAACTCCTACGAGCAGTACGTC. The gene calls are TRBV5-5 and TRBJ2-7, with a tentative D call TRBD1 (5 bases). The CDR3 extends over 18 amino acids. The V gene's germline CDR1 is SGHKS and CDR2 YYEKEE (reference sequence). Trimming removed 2 bases from V and 0 bases from J, with 21 bases in between.

The chain links TRBV7-6 to TRBJ1-2; TRBD1 matches 7 bases. This CDR3 has 15 residues. Germline V CDR1 and CDR2: SGHVS, FNYEAQ. Trimming removed 5 bases from V and 4 bases from J; junction bases left unmatched: 10. CDR3 region: CASSTRQGTGYGYTF. The CDR3 nucleotides read TGTGCCAGCAGCACGAGACAGGGCACCGGCTATGGCTACACCTTC.

This clone was detected only once. The chain couples TRBV5-4 to TRBJ2-7, with TRBD2 matching over 14 bases. The CDR3 has 16 amino acids. Germline V gives CDR1 SGHNT, CDR2 YYREEE (reference sequence). The trim removed 0 bases at V and 4 bases at J, leaving 3 bases unmatched. In DNA, the CDR3 is TGTGCCAGCAGCTTGGGGGGGACTAGCGGGAGTTACGAGCAGTACTTC. This translates into CASSLGGTSGSYEQYF. Based on the CDR3 plus reference TRBV5-4 and TRBJ2-7, the full variable domain is ETGVTQSPTHLIKTRGQQVTLRCSSQSGHNTVSWYQQALGQGPQFIFQYYREEENGRGNFPPRFSGLQFPNYSSELNVNALELDDSALYLCASSLGGTSGSYEQYFGPGTRLTVT.

This clone came up once. The chain employs TRBV5-5 and TRBJ2-7; D gene ambiguous. This CDR3 contains 15 residues. The V end was cut by 2 bases, the J end by 4 bases, with 16 bases between. From germline, CDR1 is SGHKS and CDR2 YYEKEE (reference sequence). The CDR3 sequence is CASSFDAATHYEQYF. The CDR3 DNA follows: TGTGCCAGCAGCTTCGATGCCGCGACACATTACGAGCAGTACTTC.

The chain uses TRBV2 and TRBJ1-4; D might be TRBD1 (5 bases). This CDR3 comprises 17 residues. Per the germline V gene, CDR1 is SNHLY and CDR2 is FYNNEI. Trimming removed 4 bases from V and 0 bases from J, with 15 bases in between. CDR3 sequence reads: CASSAPQQDPTNEKLFF. The CDR3 coding sequence is TGTGCCAGCAGTGCACCCCAACAGGACCCAACTAATGAAAAACTGTTTTTT.

The chain joins TRBV6-6 to TRBJ1-1; 8 bases are a match to TRBD1. The CDR3 is 14 residues long. Germline CDR1 MNHNY, CDR2 SVGAGI (reference sequence). V gave up 5 bases and J gave up 1 base; unmatched junction bases: 3. The CDR3 region has the DNA TGTGCCAGCAGTCGAACAGGGGGGAACACTGAAGCTTTCTTT. Amino acids: CASSRTGGNTEAFF.

The rearrangement joins TRBV10-3 to TRBJ2-1; 8 bases map to TRBD1. The CDR3 is 14 amino acids. V shed 6 bases, J shed 14 bases, and the junction held 15 bases outside the gene matches. From germline, CDR1 is ENHRY and CDR2 SYGVKD. Written as DNA, the CDR3 is TGTGCCATCAGGTTCAGGGGGCAACGGCCATGGAAGTTCTTC. Protein: CAIRFRGQRPWKFF.

The rearrangement joins TRBV28 to TRBJ2-5; TRBD2 is a possible D gene (5 bases). Trimming took 1 base from V and 5 from J, leaving 14 bases between them. Germline V lookup: CDR1 MDHEN, CDR2 SYDVKM. The CDR3 has 15 amino acids. The CDR3 DNA sequence: TGTGCCAGCAGTTTATCTAGCAGGATTGGCGAGACCCAGTACTTC. Translated, it gives CASSLSSRIGETQYF.